This T cell receptor beta chain stems from a study of siplizumab effects on memory and regulatory T cells. Regarding the study as a whole: Naive T cells looked more diverse than memory cells and looked like major alloresponse contributors.

Around 100,000 TCR templates per sample were assayed. Sequenced by immunoSEQ multiplex PCR; TCRdb stores in-frame clones only, minus some. This table holds 110,000 or so clones, about 94% found once. Comment on this clone: Its antigen remains unidentified.

This TCR was recovered from a human donor in good health. Sequenced input: non-Treg CD4+ T cells sorted from blood.

CDR3 protein: CASRGNTGELFF. The CDR3 nucleotides read TGTGCCAGCAGGGGGAACACCGGGGAGCTGTTTTTT. The chain couples TRBV6-5 to TRBJ2-2; D unclear. The germline V and J ends were trimmed by 6 bases and 1 base, with 3 bases remaining between them. This CDR3 region has 12 residues. In germline, CDR1 is MNHEY, CDR2 SVGAGI.